In this sample, the clone carrying this T cell receptor (beta chain) turned up a few times. The germline gene is not matched at one end of the junction; a read error may be the cause. The data were obtained in a study of blood T cells in healthy people across ages. CDR1 is PRHDT and CDR2 is FYEKMQ in the germline V gene (reference sequence). This CDR3 spans 17 amino acids. A sample-barcoded 5' primer and a J-beta primer mix were used in a second PCR of roughly 7 to 12 cycles. TCRdb called the 5' RACE reads again in MiXCR, with one record for every CDR3 protein. The sample shows 750,000 to 1,000,000 distinct CDR3 sequences, almost 30% of them seen only once. This sample also appeared in a second study, on T cells of mothers and their children.

The chain links TRBV13 to TRBJ2-6; TRBD1 agrees at 11 bases. The sequencing input was blood. The receptor's source is a woman aged 35 to 49 in good health. Here the CDR3 reads CASSLGQGASGANALTF. As DNA, the CDR3 is TGTGCCAGCAGCCTTGGACAGGGGGCTTCTGGGGCCAACGCCCTGACTTTC. The variable domain in full, completed from reference TRBV13 and TRBJ2-6, reads AAGVIQSPRHLIKEKRETATLKCYPIPRHDTVYWYQQGPGQDPQFLISFYEKMQSDKGSIPDRFSAQQFSDYHSELNMSSLELGDSALYFCASSLGQGASGANALTFGAGSRLTVL.